Below are 10 T cell receptor beta chains sequenced from a single sample in a study of blood T cell repertoires in COVID-19. Assay: immunoSEQ multiplex PCR; the TCRdb copy retains only in-frame clones and omits some. Of about 200,000 clones in the sample, approximately 82% were seen once. Sequencing input: peripheral blood. The receptors were gathered from a human donor with acute or convalescent COVID-19. The donor label of this sample is uncertain.

J is TRBJ2-2 and V is TRBV5-1; the D is unclear. Trimming removed 0 bases at V and 0 bases at J, with 12 bases between. The CDR3 loop spans 17 amino acids. Germline V gives CDR1 SGHRS, CDR2 YFSETQ. This chain's CDR3 is CASSLGYLSTNTGELFF. The CDR3 nucleotides are TGCGCCAGCAGCTTGGGCTATCTAAGCACGAACACCGGGGAGCTGTTTTTT.

This clone is large (0.1 to 1%) within its sample. V is TRBV19 and J is TRBJ2-1; 11 bases are shared with TRBD2. Trimming at V came to 7 bases and at J to 1 base, leaving 9 bases not matched to a gene. The germline CDR1 and CDR2 sequences are LNHDA and SQIVND (reference sequence). The CDR3 runs 17 residues. The CDR3 coding sequence is TGTGCCAGTACCCCATCTGGGACTAGCGGTTCCTACAATGAGCAGTTCTTC. Amino acid sequence: CASTPSGTSGSYNEQFF. The full variable domain, its missing parts supplied by reference TRBV19 and TRBJ2-1, is DGGITQSPKYLFRKEGQNVTLSCEQNLNHDAMYWYRQDPGQGLRLIYYSQIVNDFQKGDIAEGYSVSREKKESFPLTVTSAQKNPTAFYLCASTPSGTSGSYNEQFFGPGTRLTVL.

V is TRBV9 and J is TRBJ2-5; perhaps TRBD1 as D (6 bases). The CDR3 totals 17 residues. Trimming pared 0 bases from V and 1 base from J, leaving 16 bases between. Germline V lookup: CDR1 SGDLS, CDR2 YYNGEE. CDR3 loop: CASSVAAGVIGQETQYF. CDR3 in DNA: TGTGCCAGCAGCGTAGCAGCAGGGGTGATCGGCCAAGAGACCCAGTACTTC.

The chain employs TRBV10-3 and TRBJ2-1; 12 bases line up with TRBD2. This CDR3 has 15 amino acids. The V gene end was trimmed by 3 bases and the J gene end by 10 bases; junction bases not matched to a gene: 7. Germline CDR1 ENHRY, CDR2 SYGVKD. For the CDR3, the DNA is TGTGCCATCAGTGATTCGACTAGCGGGAGCCAAGAGCAGTTCTTC. Protein product: CAISDSTSGSQEQFF.

The genes are TRBV6-5 and TRBJ1-1, with D unresolved. The CDR3 runs to 14 residues. Germline V gene data show CDR1 as MNHEY and CDR2 as SVGAGI. V lost 6 bases and J 4 bases, leaving 15 bases between the germline ends. The CDR3: CASSPAVRSTEAFF. The CDR3 nucleotides read TGTGCCAGCAGCCCCGCCGTGAGGAGCACTGAAGCTTTCTTT.

The CDR3 sequence is CASSKESPRGSYEQYF. The CDR3 nucleotides read TGTGCCAGCAGCAAAGAGTCCCCCCGGGGCTCCTACGAGCAGTACTTC. The chain is built from TRBV21-1 and TRBJ2-7; the table calls TRBD2, which could not be checked here. TRBV21-1 is tagged as a pseudogene. The CDR3 contains 16 residues.

This chain joins TRBV30 and TRBJ1-4, with 7 bases that match TRBD1. The CDR3 has 12 amino acids. Germline V CDR1 and CDR2: GTSNPN, SVGIG (reference sequence). The ends lost 5 bases at V and 8 bases at J; junction bases unmatched: 5. The CDR3 is CAWGDSREKLFF. The CDR3 nucleotides are TGTGCCTGGGGGGACAGTCGGGAAAAACTGTTTTTT.

This clone was seen a handful of times. As DNA, the CDR3 is TGTGCCAGCAGCGCCGGGACAGGGACCTACGAGCAGTACTTC. Protein product: CASSAGTGTYEQYF. V gene TRBV11-3 combines with J gene TRBJ2-7, with TRBD1 identical over 9 bases. Germline CDR1 is SGHNT and CDR2 is YENEEA. V shed 5 bases and J 2 bases; nucleotides not matched to a gene: 4. The CDR3 totals 14 residues.

The V gene is TRBV3-1 (or the pseudogene TRBV3-2), the J gene TRBJ2-1; 9 bases line up with TRBD1. Trimming took 4 bases from V and 6 from J; bases not matched to a gene: 7. CDR1 and CDR2 (germline): LGHDT, YNNKEL (reference sequence). This CDR3 region has 15 residues. Here the CDR3 DNA reads TGTGCCAGCAGCCTATCCCGGGACAGGGTCAATGAGCAGTTCTTC. Translating it yields CASSLSRDRVNEQFF.

This chain connects TRBV25-1 to TRBJ2-7; D is perhaps TRBD2 (5 bases). This CDR3 has 12 amino acids. Germline CDR1 reads MGHDK; CDR2 reads SYGVNS. The germline V and J ends were trimmed by 5 bases and 5 bases, with 10 bases remaining between them. DNA of the CDR3: TGTGCCAGCAGTTTAGCGAACCACGAGCAGTACTTC. As protein: CASSLANHEQYF.